These T cell receptor beta chains were read from a single sample in a study of cytomegalovirus exposure and HLA in healthy donors. Only in-frame clones appear in the TCRdb table, and some are missing; sequencing was by immunoSEQ multiplex PCR. The sample yields approximately 150,000 clones, 80% to 85% seen once. Material: PBMCs. Receptor source: a male donor in good health and CMV-seronegative. The CDR3 runs from the conserved cysteine through the conserved F or W. The order of the fields is clone size, D gene, J gene, V gene, CDR3 length, CDR3 protein, CDR3 DNA. D genes are given only for firm matches. Some rows mark clone size as missing; the rest say once, few, many or name a class of expanded clone.

size: NA
D: TRBD1
J: TRBJ2-7
V: TRBV9
length: 15
CDR3: CASSGGQESSYEQYF
DNA: TGTGCCAGCAGCGGGGGACAGGAGAGCTCCTACGAGCAGTACTTC

size: NA
D: TRBD1
J: TRBJ1-4
V: TRBV15
length: 15
CDR3: CATSRDKGAGEKLFF
DNA: TGTGCCACCAGCAGAGATAAGGGGGCAGGGGAAAAACTGTTTTTT

size: NA
D: TRBD1
J: TRBJ1-5
V: TRBV18
length: 14
CDR3: CASSADRGGQPQHF
DNA: TGTGCCAGCTCGGCTGACAGGGGCGGTCAGCCCCAGCATTTT

size: NA
D: NA
J: TRBJ2-1
V: TRBV5-6
length: 15
CDR3: CASSHLRTAYNEQFF
DNA: TGTGCCAGCAGCCACCTCAGGACAGCTTACAATGAGCAGTTCTTC

size: few
D: NA
J: TRBJ1-2
V: TRBV25-1
length: 12
CDR3: CASSSGADGYTF
DNA: TGTGCCAGCAGCTCAGGGGCCGATGGCTACACCTTC

size: NA
D: TRBD2
J: TRBJ2-3
V: TRBV28
length: 15
CDR3: CASSGGGLASDTQYF
DNA: TGTGCCAGCTCGGGGGGGGGACTAGCCTCAGATACGCAGTATTTT

size: NA
D: TRBD1
J: TRBJ1-2
V: TRBV14
length: 13
CDR3: CASSQGQNYGYTF
DNA: TGTGCCAGCAGCCAGGGACAGAACTACGGCTACACCTTC

size: NA
D: TRBD1
J: TRBJ1-3
V: TRBV13
length: 16
CDR3: CASSSPRGHGGNTIYF
DNA: TGTGCCAGCAGCTCACCCAGGGGGCACGGTGGAAACACCATATATTTT

size: NA
D: NA
J: TRBJ2-7
V: TRBV7-2
length: 13
CDR3: CASSLSATYEQYF
DNA: TGTGCCAGCAGCTTATCCGCGACCTACGAGCAGTACTTC

size: NA
D: TRBD1
J: TRBJ2-7
V: TRBV7-9
length: 14
CDR3: CASSPGTGTYEQYF
DNA: TGTGCCAGCAGCCCTGGGACAGGTACCTACGAGCAGTACTTC

size: NA
D: NA
J: TRBJ2-7
V: TRBV5-4
length: 13
CDR3: CASSFGSSYEQYF
DNA: TGTGCCAGCAGCTTCGGGAGCTCCTACGAGCAGTACTTC

size: NA
D: NA
J: TRBJ1-2
V: TRBV19
length: 14
CDR3: CASIPGQSNYGYTF
DNA: TGTGCCAGTATACCCGGACAGTCTAACTATGGCTACACCTTC

size: NA
D: NA
J: TRBJ2-7
V: TRBV5-4
length: 17
CDR3: CASSQDSLPGMEYEQYF
DNA: TGCGCCAGCAGCCAAGATTCGCTCCCAGGGATGGAGTACGAGCAGTACTTC

size: NA
D: NA
J: TRBJ1-1
V: TRBV7-9
length: 13
CDR3: CASNLRGNTEAFF
DNA: TGTGCCAGCAACCTACGGGGGAACACTGAAGCTTTCTTT

size: NA
D: NA
J: TRBJ1-6
V: TRBV5-1
length: 17
CDR3: CASSLDAWSSYNSPLHF
DNA: TGCGCCAGCAGCTTGGACGCGTGGAGCTCCTATAATTCACCCCTCCACTTT

size: NA
D: NA
J: TRBJ2-1
V: TRBV2
length: 16
CDR3: CASSAWTRSKYNEQFF
DNA: TGTGCCAGCAGTGCATGGACACGATCAAAATACAATGAGCAGTTCTTC

size: NA
D: NA
J: TRBJ1-4
V: TRBV5-4
length: 13
CDR3: CASSRPGVEKLFF
DNA: TGTGCCAGCAGCCGACCCGGGGTTGAAAAACTGTTTTTT

size: NA
D: TRBD1
J: TRBJ1-2
V: TRBV4-1
length: 17
CDR3: CASGQAGQGSAGYGYTF
DNA: TGCGCCAGCGGCCAAGCGGGACAGGGAAGCGCAGGCTATGGCTACACCTTC

size: NA
D: TRBD1
J: TRBJ1-4
V: TRBV27
length: 14
CDR3: CASSPETGFEKLFF
DNA: TGTGCCAGCAGTCCCGAGACAGGGTTTGAAAAACTGTTTTTT

size: NA
D: NA
J: TRBJ2-2
V: TRBV12-5
length: 19
CDR3: CASGLVLFGLRKNTGELFF
DNA: TGTGCTAGTGGTTTGGTACTATTTGGTCTACGGAAGAACACCGGGGAGCTGTTTTTT

size: NA
D: NA
J: TRBJ2-7
V: TRBV6-5
length: 14
CDR3: CASSVNLLSYEQYF
DNA: TGTGCCAGCAGTGTGAACCTACTCTCCTACGAGCAGTACTTC

size: NA
D: TRBD2
J: TRBJ2-1
V: TRBV4-1
length: 19
CDR3: CASSQDRLAGARSLREQFF
DNA: TGCGCCAGCAGCCAAGATAGGCTAGCGGGGGCCCGTTCGCTACGCGAGCAGTTCTTC

size: NA
D: NA
J: TRBJ2-2
V: TRBV10-1
length: 12
CDR3: CASSRDTGELFF
DNA: TGCGCCAGCAGCCGGGACACCGGGGAGCTGTTTTTT

size: NA
D: NA
J: TRBJ2-2
V: TRBV18
length: 15
CDR3: CASSPRTANTGELFF
DNA: TGTGCCAGCTCACCGAGGACAGCGAACACCGGGGAGCTGTTTTTT

size: NA
D: TRBD1
J: TRBJ1-2
V: TRBV5-1
length: 14
CDR3: CASSLEGTGNGYTF
DNA: TGCGCCAGCAGCTTGGAAGGGACAGGGAATGGCTACACCTTC

size: NA
D: TRBD1
J: TRBJ1-1
V: TRBV19
length: 15
CDR3: CASSRLQGKHTEAFF
DNA: TGTGCCAGTAGCCGATTACAGGGGAAGCACACTGAAGCTTTCTTT

size: NA
D: NA
J: TRBJ1-5
V: TRBV6-6
length: 12
CDR3: CASIGSNQPQHF
DNA: TGTGCCAGCATTGGCAGCAATCAGCCCCAGCATTTT

size: NA
D: NA
J: TRBJ2-3
V: TRBV7-2
length: 14
CDR3: CASSLSGGTDTQYF
DNA: TGTGCCAGCAGCTTAAGTGGGGGGACAGATACGCAGTATTTT

size: NA
D: TRBD2
J: TRBJ2-7
V: TRBV13
length: 14
CDR3: CASSPPGGDYEQYF
DNA: TGTGCCAGCAGCCCACCGGGAGGGGACTACGAGCAGTACTTC

size: few
D: TRBD1
J: TRBJ2-1
V: TRBV6-1
length: 13
CDR3: CASDRDSYNEQFF
DNA: TGTGCCAGCGACCGGGACAGCTACAATGAGCAGTTCTTC

size: NA
D: NA
J: TRBJ2-2
V: TRBV5-5
length: 17
CDR3: CASSLAPQATNTGELFF
DNA: TGTGCCAGCAGCTTGGCCCCCCAGGCTACGAACACCGGGGAGCTGTTTTTT

size: NA
D: NA
J: TRBJ2-2
V: TRBV6-4
length: 14
CDR3: CASSARSGTGELFF
DNA: TGTGCCAGCAGTGCCCGGTCCGGGACCGGGGAGCTGTTTTTT

size: NA
D: NA
J: TRBJ2-1
V: TRBV20-1
length: 11
CDR3: CSARGSNEQFF
DNA: TGCAGTGCTAGAGGTAGTAATGAGCAGTTCTTC

size: NA
D: NA
J: TRBJ2-5
V: TRBV11-2
length: 16
CDR3: CASSPRLGGVQETQYF
DNA: TGTGCCAGCAGCCCACGACTTGGCGGGGTTCAAGAGACCCAGTACTTC

size: NA
D: NA
J: TRBJ2-7
V: TRBV6-5
length: 14
CDR3: CASSYSTGFYEQYF
DNA: TGTGCCAGCAGTTACTCGACAGGTTTTTACGAGCAGTACTTC

size: NA
D: NA
J: TRBJ2-1
V: TRBV4-3
length: 18
CDR3: CASSQAGAGTVPYNEQFF
DNA: TGCGCCAGCAGCCAGGCCGGCGCGGGTACGGTCCCTTACAATGAGCAGTTCTTC

size: NA
D: TRBD2
J: TRBJ2-3
V: TRBV5-1
length: 17
CDR3: CASSVGGGASSTDTQYF
DNA: TGCGCCAGCAGCGTCGGCGGGGGGGCTTCTAGCACAGATACGCAGTATTTT

size: NA
D: NA
J: TRBJ1-2
V: TRBV7-9
length: 13
CDR3: CASSLVQGGGYTF
DNA: TGTGCCAGCAGCTTAGTGCAGGGTGGAGGCTACACCTTC

size: NA
D: NA
J: TRBJ2-1
V: TRBV5-1
length: 16
CDR3: CASSLAGVSSYNEQFF
DNA: TGCGCCAGCAGCTTGGCCGGGGTTAGCTCCTACAATGAGCAGTTCTTC

size: NA
D: NA
J: TRBJ1-6
V: TRBV19
length: 14
CDR3: CASCLSSYNSPLHF
DNA: TGTGCCAGTTGCTTGAGCTCCTATAATTCACCCCTCCACTTT